This T cell receptor (beta chain) was sequenced for a study of cytomegalovirus exposure and HLA in healthy donors. At the level of the study: Genotyping of under 500 donors showed that roughly 80% belonged to the Caucasian-associated ancestry cluster. Findings of the study overall: The authors reported that TCR beta sequences could predict HLA-A and HLA-B alleles. These predictions were accurate for most subjects in the first cohort.

The CDR3 contains 13 residues. Per the germline V gene, CDR1 is SEHNR and CDR2 is FQNEAQ (reference sequence). Note on this clone: The antigen is undetermined. An end of the junction does not agree with germline; a read error may underlie this.

It was with 60 Vbeta and 13 Jbeta primers that the PCR ran. This table comes from immunoSEQ multiplex PCR, and its TCRdb copy is limited to in-frame clones, with some not included. The sample shows over 150,000 clones, about four fifths of them seen only once. The chain uses TRBV7-9 and TRBJ2-1; the D gene is possibly TRBD2 (6 bases). This sequence was found in a male donor in good health and CMV-seronegative. Sequencing input: PBMCs. CDR3 nucleotide sequence: TGTTCCAGCAGCTTAGAAGGCGGGACCAAGCAGTTCTTC. Protein sequence: CSSSLEGGTKQFF.